This T cell receptor (beta chain) was documented in a study of cytomegalovirus exposure and HLA in healthy donors. This clone was picked up one time. The PCR ran on 60 Vbeta and 13 Jbeta primers. Produced via immunoSEQ multiplex PCR; TCRdb's table is partial and in-frame only. The table has 90,000 or so clones, roughly 70% seen once. V lost 6 bases to trimming and J lost 10 bases; unmatched junction nucleotides: 8. Germline V gene sequence: CDR1 LNHDA, CDR2 SQIVND (reference sequence). The CDR3 spans 14 residues. The chain joins TRBV19 to TRBJ2-1; TRBD2 agrees at 11 bases. The specimen was PBMCs. The clonotype originates from a woman aged 50 to 60 in good health and CMV-seropositive. In DNA, the CDR3 is TGTGCCAGTAGCCAAGGACTAGCGGGTGGGGAGCAGTTCTTC. It is translated as CASSQGLAGGEQFF. Full variable domain (missing parts from reference TRBV19 and TRBJ2-1): DGGITQSPKYLFRKEGQNVTLSCEQNLNHDAMYWYRQDPGQGLRLIYYSQIVNDFQKGDIAEGYSVSREKKESFPLTVTSAQKNPTAFYLCASSQGLAGGEQFFGPGTRLTVL.